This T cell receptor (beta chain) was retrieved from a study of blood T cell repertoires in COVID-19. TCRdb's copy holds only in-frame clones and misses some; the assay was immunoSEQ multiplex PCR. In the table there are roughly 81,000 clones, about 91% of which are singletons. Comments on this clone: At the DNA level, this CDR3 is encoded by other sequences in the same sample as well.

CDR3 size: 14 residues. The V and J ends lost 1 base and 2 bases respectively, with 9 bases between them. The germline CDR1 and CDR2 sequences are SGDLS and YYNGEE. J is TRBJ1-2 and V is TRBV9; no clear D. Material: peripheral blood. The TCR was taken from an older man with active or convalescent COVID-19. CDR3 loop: CASSVQTGNYGYTF. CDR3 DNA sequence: TGTGCCAGCAGCGTACAAACGGGGAACTATGGCTACACCTTC.